The present entry profiles one T cell receptor (beta chain) with its context. No antigen is known for it. No base quality information exists; no much larger clone differs at one position. The V end loses 0 bases and the J end loses 3 bases, and a stretch of 16 bases separates them. CDR1 and CDR2 are drawn from the germline V gene: SGHRS, YFSETQ. Spanning cysteine to phenylalanine, the CDR3 consists of 17 amino acids. Just the 51-base CDR3 DNA is kept, in frame starting at base 1. Donors were healthy HIV-negative adults with no recently reported acute infections or vaccinations. Only Caucasian adults living in Nashville, Tennessee, USA were represented among the donors. CD4+ T cells were enriched by magnetic negative selection; naive cells were then positively selected on CD45RA, and the negative fraction formed the memory subset. Blood was collected by leukapheresis, and PBMCs were isolated by Ficoll-Histopaque density gradient centrifugation and then cryopreserved in liquid nitrogen vapor phase. Purity and quantity of every magnetically sorted T cell population were checked by analytical flow cytometry. From each sorted fraction, genomic DNA was isolated and quantified by UV absorbance on a Nanodrop 2000c.

This entry belongs to a study of shared clonotypes between healthy human individuals (dated by TCRdb to the early 2020s). Looking at the study overall: The cohort comprised a couple of women and a few men aged 18 to 49 years. For each donor, CD4 naive and CD4 memory were each run on three plates, CD8 naive on two plates, and CD8 memory on one plate. Different laboratories and diverse techniques were used to prepare libraries and sequence TCR repertoires, to increase sequencing depth and limit assay-specific biases. Each donor's leukapheresis produced roughly between roughly 0.85 and 9 billion PBMCs. To estimate repertoire size and how much clonotype sharing occurs between individuals, the study deeply sequenced the blood TCR repertoires of 5 or 6 healthy adults. Study-wide conclusions, independent of this receptor: Sharing across a handful of donors was observed for about 4.8% of naive CD4, over 3% of naive CD8, 2.3% of memory CD4, and about 0.4% of memory CD8 clonotypes. Naive subsets generally had larger estimated clonotype richness than memory subsets did. Pairwise subsampling indicated that sequencing depth was expected to affect the degree of clonotype sharing among donors. The genetic and exposure-history diversity represented was limited by the small number of donors. Rarefaction of sorted-subset datasets indicated incomplete sequencing despite the large sequencing depth. Higher generation probabilities were observed for clonotypes shared by all four sorted-subset donors than for non-shared clonotypes. Sampling was restricted to blood, and TCR repertoires in tissues likely differ from the TCR repertoires found in blood.

TCR CDR3 regions were amplified from genomic DNA by multiplex PCR using the deep immunoSEQ assay. Genomic DNA extracted from each cell subset was distributed evenly over all wells of several immunoSEQ 96-well plates, and each plate served as one replicate. Each replicate PCR for sorted subsets received about 210 ng genomic DNA, equal to about 30,000 T cell genomes. The purified libraries were quantified using a Qubit 3.0 fluorometer, sized with a Bioanalyzer 2100, and then quantified again using the KAPA Library Quantification kit. Each immunoSEQ 96-well plate was sequenced on its own single-read 150-cycle Illumina NextSeq 550 flow cell. The paper's processing steps were these. Because the immunoSEQ output held only junctional sequences and lacked quality scores, the filtering could not match the filtering applied to full-length reads. To assign V/J genes and CDR3, sequences were annotated using PyIR, a Python wrapper for IgBLAST v1.9, with IMGT germline references. Reads were removed for weak V/J assignments (E-value above 1e-6), missing CDR3, stop codons, out-of-frame junctions, or ambiguous translated residues. V3J clonotypes were defined as sequences sharing the same inferred V gene, J gene, and CDR3 amino acid sequence. The percentage overlap between two repertoires was calculated by dividing the number of shared unique clonotypes by the size of the smaller repertoire. Repertoire richness was assessed with RTK rarefaction, the Chao1 estimator, and Recon v2.1 estimates of unobserved clonotypes. OLGA was used to compute generation probabilities for all TCRbeta clonotypes that the gDNA method yielded from several donors. TCRdb mirrors the immuneACCESS table, restricted to in-frame sequences. Some clones are absent from its copies; in checked studies, under half trace to an unresolved V gene, and the reason for the others is unknown. The DNA gave D and trimming, while V, J and clone size come from that table. For this sample the table gives approximately 1.5 million clones, of which roughly 98% were detected only once. The ten largest clonotypes hold 0.45% of the sample.

This chain is built from TRBV5-1 and TRBJ2-1, with no confident D gene call. The sequenced material came from naive CD4+ T cells sorted from blood. Read against the paper, the sample's cell subset or site label means: CD45RA+ positively selected. This clonotype was obtained from a man younger than 45 in good health. Here is the DNA: TGCGCCAGCAGCTTGGTTCGCAAAAACCAAGGCTACAATGAGCAGTTCTTC. This encodes CASSLVRKNQGYNEQFF.